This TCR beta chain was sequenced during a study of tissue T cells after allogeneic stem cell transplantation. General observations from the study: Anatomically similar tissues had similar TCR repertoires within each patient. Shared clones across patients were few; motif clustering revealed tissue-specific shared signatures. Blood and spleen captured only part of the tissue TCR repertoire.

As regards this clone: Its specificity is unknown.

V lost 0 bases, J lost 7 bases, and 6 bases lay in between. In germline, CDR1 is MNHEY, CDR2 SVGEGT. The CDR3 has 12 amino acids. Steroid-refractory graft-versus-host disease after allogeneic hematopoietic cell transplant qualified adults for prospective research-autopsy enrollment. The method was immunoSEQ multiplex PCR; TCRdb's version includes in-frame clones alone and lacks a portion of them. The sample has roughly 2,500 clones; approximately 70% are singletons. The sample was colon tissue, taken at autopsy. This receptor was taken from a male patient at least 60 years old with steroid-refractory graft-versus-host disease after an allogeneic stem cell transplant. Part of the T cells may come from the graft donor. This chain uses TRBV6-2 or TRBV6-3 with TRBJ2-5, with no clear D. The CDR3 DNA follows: TGTGCCAGCAGTTACTCGTACGGGACCCAGTACTTC. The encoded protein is CASSYSYGTQYF.